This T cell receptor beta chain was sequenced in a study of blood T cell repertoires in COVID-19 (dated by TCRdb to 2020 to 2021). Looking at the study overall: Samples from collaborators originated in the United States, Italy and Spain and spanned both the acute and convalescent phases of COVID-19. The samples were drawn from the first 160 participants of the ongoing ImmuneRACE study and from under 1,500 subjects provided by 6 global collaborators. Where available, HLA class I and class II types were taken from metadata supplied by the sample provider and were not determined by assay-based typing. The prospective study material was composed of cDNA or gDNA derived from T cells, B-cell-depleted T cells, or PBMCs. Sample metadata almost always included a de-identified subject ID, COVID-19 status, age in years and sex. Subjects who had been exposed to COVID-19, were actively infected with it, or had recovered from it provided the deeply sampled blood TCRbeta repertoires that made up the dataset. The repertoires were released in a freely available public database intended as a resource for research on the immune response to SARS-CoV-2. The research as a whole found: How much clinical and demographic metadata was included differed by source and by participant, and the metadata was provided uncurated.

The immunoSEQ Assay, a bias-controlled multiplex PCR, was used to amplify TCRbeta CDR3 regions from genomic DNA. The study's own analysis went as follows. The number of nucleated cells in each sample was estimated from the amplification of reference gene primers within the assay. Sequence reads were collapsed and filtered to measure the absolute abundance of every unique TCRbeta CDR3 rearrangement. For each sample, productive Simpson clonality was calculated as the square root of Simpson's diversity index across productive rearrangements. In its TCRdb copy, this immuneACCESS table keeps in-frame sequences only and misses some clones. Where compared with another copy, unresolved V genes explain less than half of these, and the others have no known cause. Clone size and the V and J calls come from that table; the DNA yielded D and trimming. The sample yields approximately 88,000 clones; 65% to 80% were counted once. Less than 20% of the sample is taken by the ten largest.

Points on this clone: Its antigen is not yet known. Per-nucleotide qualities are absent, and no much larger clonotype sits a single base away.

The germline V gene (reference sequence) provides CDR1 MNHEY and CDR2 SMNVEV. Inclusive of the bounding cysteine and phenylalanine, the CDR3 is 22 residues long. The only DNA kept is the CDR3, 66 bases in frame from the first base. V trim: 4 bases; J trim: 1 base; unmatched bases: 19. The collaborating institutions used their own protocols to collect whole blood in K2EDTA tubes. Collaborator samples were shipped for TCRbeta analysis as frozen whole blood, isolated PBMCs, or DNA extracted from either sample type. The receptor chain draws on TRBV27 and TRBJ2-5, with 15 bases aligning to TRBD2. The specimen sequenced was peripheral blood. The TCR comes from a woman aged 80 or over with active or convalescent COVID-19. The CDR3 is CASSSTLRTSGGAISAQETQYF. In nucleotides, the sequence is TGTGCCAGCAGTTCAACCTTGAGGACTAGCGGGGGGGCTATTTCGGCCCAAGAGACCCAGTACTTC.